Described below is a single T cell receptor (beta chain) sequence and its context. Its antigen specificity is not known. No much larger clone is present one base from it, and per-base qualities are unavailable. The data were obtained in a study of blood T cell repertoires in COVID-19 (dated by TCRdb to the early 2020s). Background for the entire study: Samples from collaborators originated in the United States, Italy and Spain and spanned both the acute and convalescent phases of COVID-19. The material from the prospective study consisted of cDNA or gDNA derived from T cells, B-cell-depleted T cells, or PBMCs. Deeply sampled blood TCRbeta repertoires from subjects exposed to, actively infected with, or recovered from COVID-19 were included in the dataset. The repertoires were released in a freely available public database meant as a resource for research on the immune response to SARS-CoV-2. The samples were drawn from two sources: the first 160 participants of the ongoing ImmuneRACE study, and 1,000 to 1,500 subjects contributed by 6 global collaborators. A de-identified subject ID, COVID-19 status, age in years and sex were almost always included in the sample metadata. Where HLA class I and class II types were available, the types were taken from metadata supplied by the sample provider, not from assay-based typing. Study-wide conclusions, independent of this receptor: How much clinical and demographic metadata was included differed by source and by participant, and the metadata was provided uncurated.

TCRbeta CDR3 regions were amplified from genomic DNA by means of the immunoSEQ Assay, a bias-controlled multiplex PCR. The study's own analysis went as follows. The number of nucleated cells in each sample was estimated from the amplification of reference gene primers within the assay. To quantify the absolute abundance of each unique TCRbeta CDR3 rearrangement, sequence reads were collapsed and filtered. Productive Simpson clonality was computed per sample as the square root of Simpson's diversity index over productive rearrangements. Drawn from immuneACCESS, this table holds only the in-frame rearrangements with V and J called that TCRdb kept. Clones are partly lost; checked studies trace under half to an unresolved V gene and leave the rest unexplained. V and J calls plus clone size are reproduced from that table; the DNA served to infer D and trimming. The sample has 170,000 or so clones on record, 90% of them singletons. The ten most abundant clones make up 0.5% to 0.6% of the sample.

Trimming costs V 5 bases and J 2 bases, and their ends lie 13 bases apart. From its cysteine to its phenylalanine, the CDR3 spans 15 amino acids. Solely the CDR3 DNA is kept, with 45 bases framed from the first base. Per the germline V gene, SGHTA is the CDR1 and FQGNSA is the CDR2. The collaborating institutions used their own protocols to collect whole blood in K2EDTA tubes. For TCRbeta analysis, collaborator samples were shipped as frozen whole blood, as isolated PBMCs, or as DNA extracted from either sample type. The chain uses TRBV7-2 and TRBJ2-1, and the D gene may be TRBD2, 6 bases matching. Sequenced sample: peripheral blood. The sequence was obtained from a man aged 50 to 59 with acute or convalescent COVID-19. In nucleotides, the sequence is TGTGCCAGCAGCCCCCAAGCGGGCGCCTACAATGAGCAGTTCTTC. Protein translation: CASSPQAGAYNEQFF.